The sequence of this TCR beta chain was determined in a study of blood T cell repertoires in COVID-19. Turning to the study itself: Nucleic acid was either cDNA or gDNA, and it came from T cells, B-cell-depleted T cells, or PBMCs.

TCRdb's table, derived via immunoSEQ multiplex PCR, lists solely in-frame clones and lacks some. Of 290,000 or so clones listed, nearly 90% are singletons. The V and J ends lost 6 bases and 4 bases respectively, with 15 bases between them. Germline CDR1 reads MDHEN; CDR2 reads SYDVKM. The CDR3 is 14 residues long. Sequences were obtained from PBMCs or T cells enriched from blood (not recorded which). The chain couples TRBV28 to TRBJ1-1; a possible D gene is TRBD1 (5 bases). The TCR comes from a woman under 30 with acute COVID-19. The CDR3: CASRPAGFVTEAFF. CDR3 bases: TGTGCCAGCAGGCCAGCAGGGTTCGTCACTGAAGCTTTCTTT.